The present TCR beta chain was sequenced within a study of beta chain features in type 1 diabetes. CDR1 is SQVTM, CDR2 ANQGSEA, per germline. V was trimmed by 3 bases and J by 2 bases, leaving 22 bases between them. CDR3 length: 17 amino acids. Investigators reverse transcribed all isolated RNA, so they sequenced expressed TCRB transcripts. The assay was immunoSEQ multiplex PCR, and TCRdb's table has in-frame clones only and misses some. The top ten clones hold around 0.05% of a sample with roughly 450,000 clones, roughly 11% of them seen once. Specimen: naive CD4+ T cells from blood. The V gene is TRBV29-1, the J gene TRBJ2-5; a possible D gene is TRBD1 (6 bases). This TCR was sampled from a woman aged 18-29 years in good health. This chain's CDR3 is CSVDDYRDLRIQETQYF. The CDR3 DNA follows: TGCAGCGTTGACGATTACAGGGACCTCCGCATACAAGAGACCCAGTACTTC.